Sequencing of this T cell receptor beta chain was carried out in a study of molecular identifiers for immune sequencing clone quantification. Each CDR3 protein gets one entry after TCRdb re-called the PCR reads with MiXCR. This sample carries under 800,000 distinct CDR3 sequences, about 25% of them seen once, and the ten largest clones take about 0.78%. Details on this clonotype: A much larger clone is a single base away; this may be a read error.

The receptor was derived from a human donor in good health. Some libraries in this study had Jurkat cell RNA spiked in. Sequencing was performed on naive CD8+ T cells from blood, with Jurkat cell RNA spiked in. This sample's subset: FACS-sorted CD8+CD4-CCR7+CD45RA+ naive T cells.

The CDR3 protein is CASRAGPIPGQGAGNIQYF. CDR3 coding DNA: TGTGCCAGCAGAGCAGGCCCCATACCGGGACAGGGGGCTGGAAACATTCAGTACTTC. The V call is TRBV7-9, the J call TRBJ2-4, with 12 bases fitting TRBD1. Germline V lookup: CDR1 SEHNR, CDR2 FQNEAQ (reference sequence). The CDR3 consists of 19 residues. J was trimmed by 6 bases and V by 6 bases; bases with no gene match: 18. Full variable domain (rest looked up from reference TRBV7-9 and TRBJ2-4): DTGVSQNPRHKITKRGQNVTFRCDPISEHNRLYWYRQTLGQGPEFLTYFQNEAQLEKSRLLSDRFSAERPKGSFSTLEIQRTEQGDSAMYLCASRAGPIPGQGAGNIQYFGAGTRLSVL.